This T cell receptor beta chain was captured in a study of blood T cell repertoires in COVID-19. The wider study: Nucleic acid was either cDNA or gDNA, and it came from T cells, B-cell-depleted T cells, or PBMCs.

Patients from Seattle were sampled longitudinally, starting during active infection. Sequencing used immunoSEQ multiplex PCR; TCRdb keeps in-frame clones, though not all of them. Of under 400,000 clones in the sample, about nine tenths were seen once. The sample comprised peripheral blood. This TCR came from a woman aged 55-70 years with COVID-19, enrolled during active disease.

The CDR3 sequence: CASSAGTSGTGELFF. The CDR3 DNA sequence: TGTGCCAGCAGCGCAGGGACTAGCGGGACCGGGGAGCTGTTTTTT. The chain is built from TRBV9 and TRBJ2-2, with TRBD2 matching over 12 bases. V trimming: 3 bases; J trimming: 5 bases; junction bases outside the gene matches: 2. Germline assignment: CDR1 SGDLS and CDR2 YYNGEE. This CDR3 comprises 15 residues.